The T cell receptor (beta chain) described here comes from a study of blood T cell repertoires in COVID-19. The CDR3 has 16 amino acids. Germline V gives CDR1 SGHNT, CDR2 YYREEE (reference sequence). V lost 2 bases and J 7 bases, leaving 21 bases between the germline ends. Original processing notes: Reference gene primer amplification yielded estimated nucleated cell counts. Profiled with immunoSEQ multiplex PCR; TCRdb holds only in-frame clones, not every one. The V and J calls and clone size come from that table; D and trimming were worked out from the DNA. Of approximately 46,000 clones in the sample, around 86% are singletons; the top ten hold 15% to 20%.

The sequence came from a man aged 60-69 years with active or convalescent COVID-19. This chain connects TRBV5-4 to TRBJ1-2; D possibly corresponds to TRBD1 (6 bases). The sequencing input was peripheral blood. The CDR3 spells CASSFGGDRIYAGYTF. The CDR3 coding sequence is TGTGCCAGCAGCTTTGGGGGCGACAGAATATATGCTGGCTACACCTTC.